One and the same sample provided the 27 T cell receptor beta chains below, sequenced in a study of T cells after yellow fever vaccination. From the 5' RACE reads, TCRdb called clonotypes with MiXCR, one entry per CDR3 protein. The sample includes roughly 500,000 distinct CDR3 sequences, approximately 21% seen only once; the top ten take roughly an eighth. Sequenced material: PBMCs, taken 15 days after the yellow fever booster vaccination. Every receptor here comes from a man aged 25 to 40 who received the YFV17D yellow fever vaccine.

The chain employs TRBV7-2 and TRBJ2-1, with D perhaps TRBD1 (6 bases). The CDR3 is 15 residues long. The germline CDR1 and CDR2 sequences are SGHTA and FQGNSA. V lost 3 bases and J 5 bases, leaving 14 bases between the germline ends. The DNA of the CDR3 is TGTGCCAGCAGCTTCAGGGGCAGTGGGGACAATGAGCAGTTCTTC. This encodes CASSFRGSGDNEQFF.

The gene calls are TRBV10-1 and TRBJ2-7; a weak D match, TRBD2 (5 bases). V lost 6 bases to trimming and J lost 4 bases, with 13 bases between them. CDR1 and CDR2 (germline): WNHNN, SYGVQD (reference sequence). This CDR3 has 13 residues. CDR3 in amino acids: CASRPGSRYEQYF. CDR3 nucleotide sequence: TGCGCCAGCAGGCCGGGGTCGCGGTACGAGCAGTACTTC.

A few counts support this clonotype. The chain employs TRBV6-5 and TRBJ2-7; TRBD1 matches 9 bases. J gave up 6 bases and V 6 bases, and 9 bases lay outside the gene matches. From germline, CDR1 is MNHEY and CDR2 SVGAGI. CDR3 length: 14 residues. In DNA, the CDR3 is TGTGCCAGCAGGCCCGGGGGACAGGGTTCCGAGCAGTACTTC. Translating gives CASRPGGQGSEQYF.

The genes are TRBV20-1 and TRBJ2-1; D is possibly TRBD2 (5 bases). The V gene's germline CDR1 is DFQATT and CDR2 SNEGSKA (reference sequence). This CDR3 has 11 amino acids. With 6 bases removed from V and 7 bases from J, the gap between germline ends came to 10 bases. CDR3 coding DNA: TGCAGTGCAGGAACTAGGAATGAGCAGTTCTTC. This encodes CSAGTRNEQFF.

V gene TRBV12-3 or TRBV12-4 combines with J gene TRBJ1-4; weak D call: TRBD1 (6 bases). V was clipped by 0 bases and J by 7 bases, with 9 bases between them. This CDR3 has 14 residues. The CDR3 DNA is TGTGCCAGCAGTTTAGCAGGGGGTGGTGAAAAACTGTTTTTT. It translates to CASSLAGGGEKLFF.

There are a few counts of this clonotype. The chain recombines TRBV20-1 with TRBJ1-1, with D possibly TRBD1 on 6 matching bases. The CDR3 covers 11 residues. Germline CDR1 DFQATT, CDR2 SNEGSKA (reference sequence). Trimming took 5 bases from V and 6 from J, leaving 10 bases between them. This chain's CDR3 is CSARTAPEAFF. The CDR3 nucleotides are TGCAGTGCTCGGACAGCCCCTGAAGCTTTCTTT.

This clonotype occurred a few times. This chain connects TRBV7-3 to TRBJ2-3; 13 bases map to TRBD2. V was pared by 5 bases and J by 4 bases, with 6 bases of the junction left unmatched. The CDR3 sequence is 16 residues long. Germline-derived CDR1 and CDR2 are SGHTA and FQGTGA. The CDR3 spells CASSLGLAGEADTQYF. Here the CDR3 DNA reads TGTGCCAGCAGCCTCGGACTAGCGGGAGAAGCAGATACGCAGTATTTT.

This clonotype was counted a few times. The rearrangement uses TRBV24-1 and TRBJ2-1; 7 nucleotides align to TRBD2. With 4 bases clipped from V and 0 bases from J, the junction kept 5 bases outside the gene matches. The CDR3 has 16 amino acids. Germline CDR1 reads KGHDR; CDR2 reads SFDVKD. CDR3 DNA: TGTGCCACCAGTGACCAGCGGGGCAACTCCTACAATGAGCAGTTCTTC. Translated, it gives CATSDQRGNSYNEQFF.

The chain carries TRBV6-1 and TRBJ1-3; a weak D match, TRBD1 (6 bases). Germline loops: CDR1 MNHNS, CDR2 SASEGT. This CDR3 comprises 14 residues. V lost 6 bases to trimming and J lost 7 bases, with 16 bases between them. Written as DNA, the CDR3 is TGTGCCAGCAGCCCCGCGGGGGGCGAGAACACCATATATTTT. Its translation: CASSPAGGENTIYF.

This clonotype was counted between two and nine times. CDR3 DNA: TGTGCCAGCAGTCCCCCCGGAAGGGTACATTACGAGCAGTACTTC. It codes for CASSPPGRVHYEQYF. The chain employs TRBV12-3 or TRBV12-4 and TRBJ2-7; D gene uncertain. This CDR3 is built from 15 residues. V was cut by 5 bases and J by 4 bases, with 18 bases left in between.

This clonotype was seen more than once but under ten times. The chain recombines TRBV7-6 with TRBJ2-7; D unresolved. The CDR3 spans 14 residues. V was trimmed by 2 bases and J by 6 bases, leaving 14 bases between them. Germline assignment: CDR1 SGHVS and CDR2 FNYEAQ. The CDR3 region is CASSLLGMRSEQYF. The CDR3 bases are TGTGCCAGCAGCTTACTAGGGATGCGAAGCGAGCAGTACTTC.

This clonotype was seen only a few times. The CDR3 reads CASSLEAGANTGELFF. The DNA for the CDR3 is TGTGCCAGCAGCTTGGAGGCAGGCGCGAACACCGGGGAGCTGTTTTTT. The chain couples TRBV5-4 to TRBJ2-2; D is undetermined. This CDR3 comprises 16 residues. V dropped 0 bases and J dropped 0 bases, with 9 bases sitting between them. The germline V gene encodes CDR1 SGHNT and CDR2 YYREEE (reference sequence). The variable domain in full, completed from reference TRBV5-4 and TRBJ2-2, reads ETGVTQSPTHLIKTRGQQVTLRCSSQSGHNTVSWYQQALGQGPQFIFQYYREEENGRGNFPPRFSGLQFPNYSSELNVNALELDDSALYLCASSLEAGANTGELFFGEGSRLTVL.

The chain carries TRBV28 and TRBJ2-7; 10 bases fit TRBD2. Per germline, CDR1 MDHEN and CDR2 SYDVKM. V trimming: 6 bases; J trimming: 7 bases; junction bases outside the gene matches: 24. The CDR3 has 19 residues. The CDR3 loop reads CASSTSSFSGTSAPNEQYF. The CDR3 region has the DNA TGTGCCAGCAGCACCTCCTCTTTCTCCGGGACTAGCGCCCCTAATGAGCAGTACTTC.

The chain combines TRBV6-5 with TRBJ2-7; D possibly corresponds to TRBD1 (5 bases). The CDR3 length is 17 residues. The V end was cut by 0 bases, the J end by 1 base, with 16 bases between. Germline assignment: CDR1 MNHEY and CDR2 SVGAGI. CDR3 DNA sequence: TGTGCCAGCAGTTACTCGATGTCAGGGTCCGGATCCTACGAGCAGTACTTC. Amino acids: CASSYSMSGSGSYEQYF.

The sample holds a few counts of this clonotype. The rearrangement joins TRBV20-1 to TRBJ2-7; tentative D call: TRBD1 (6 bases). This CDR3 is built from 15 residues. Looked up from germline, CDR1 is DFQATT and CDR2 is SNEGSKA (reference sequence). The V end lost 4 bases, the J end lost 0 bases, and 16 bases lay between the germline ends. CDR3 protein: CSATVRGSVSYEQYF. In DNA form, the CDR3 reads TGCAGTGCTACCGTAAGGGGGTCAGTCTCCTACGAGCAGTACTTC.

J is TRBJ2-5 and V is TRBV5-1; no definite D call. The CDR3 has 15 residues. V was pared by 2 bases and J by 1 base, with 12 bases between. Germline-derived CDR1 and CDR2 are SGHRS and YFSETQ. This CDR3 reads CASSFLVPPQETQYF. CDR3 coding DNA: TGCGCCAGCAGCTTTCTGGTTCCGCCCCAAGAGACCCAGTACTTC.

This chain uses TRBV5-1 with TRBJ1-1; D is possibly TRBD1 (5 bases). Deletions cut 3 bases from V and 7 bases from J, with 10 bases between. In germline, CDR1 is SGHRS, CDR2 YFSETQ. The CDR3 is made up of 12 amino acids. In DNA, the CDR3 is TGCGCCAGCAGCTCGGGGCCGCATGAAGCTTTCTTT. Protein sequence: CASSSGPHEAFF.

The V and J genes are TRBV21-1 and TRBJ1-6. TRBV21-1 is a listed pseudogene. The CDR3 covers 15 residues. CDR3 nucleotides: TGTGCCAGCAGCACCCGGGACTTATATAATTCACCCCTCCACTTT. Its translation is CASSTRDLYNSPLHF.

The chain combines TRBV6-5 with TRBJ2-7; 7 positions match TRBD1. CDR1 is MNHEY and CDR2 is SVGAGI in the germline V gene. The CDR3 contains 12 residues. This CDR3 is CGTQGDAYEQYF. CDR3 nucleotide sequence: TGTGGTACGCAGGGGGACGCCTACGAGCAGTACTTC.

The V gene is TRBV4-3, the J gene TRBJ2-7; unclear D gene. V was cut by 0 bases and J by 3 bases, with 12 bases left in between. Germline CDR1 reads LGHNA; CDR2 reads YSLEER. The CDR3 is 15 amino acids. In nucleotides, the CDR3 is TGCGCCAGCAGCCAAGATAAGGCTTTAAGCTACGAGCAGTACTTC. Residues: CASSQDKALSYEQYF.

CDR3 sequence (DNA): TGTGCCAGCAGCCGCGGACGGTCCTCTGGGGCCAACGTCCTGACTTTC. Translating gives CASSRGRSSGANVLTF. J is TRBJ2-6 and V is TRBV3-1; no reliable D call. Germline CDR1 is LGHDT and CDR2 is YNNKEL (reference sequence). The CDR3 totals 16 residues. The V gene lost 4 bases and the J gene lost 0 bases, with 10 bases spanning the gap.

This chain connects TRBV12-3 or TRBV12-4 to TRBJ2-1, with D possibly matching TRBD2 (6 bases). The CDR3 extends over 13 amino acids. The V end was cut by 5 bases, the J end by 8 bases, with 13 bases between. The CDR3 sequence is CASSPTSTHEQFF. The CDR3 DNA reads TGTGCCAGCAGTCCCACTAGCACCCATGAGCAGTTCTTC.

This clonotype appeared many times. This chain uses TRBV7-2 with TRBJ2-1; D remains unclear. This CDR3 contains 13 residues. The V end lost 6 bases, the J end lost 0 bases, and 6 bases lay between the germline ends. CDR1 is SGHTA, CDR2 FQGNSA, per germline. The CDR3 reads CASSLTSYNEQFF. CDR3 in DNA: TGTGCCAGCAGTTTAACCTCCTACAATGAGCAGTTCTTC.

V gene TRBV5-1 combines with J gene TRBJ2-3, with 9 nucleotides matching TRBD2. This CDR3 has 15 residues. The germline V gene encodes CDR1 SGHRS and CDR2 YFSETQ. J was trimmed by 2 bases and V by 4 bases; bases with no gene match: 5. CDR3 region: CASSHSGSTTDTQYF. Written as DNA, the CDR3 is TGCGCCAGCAGCCATAGCGGGAGCACCACAGATACGCAGTATTTT.

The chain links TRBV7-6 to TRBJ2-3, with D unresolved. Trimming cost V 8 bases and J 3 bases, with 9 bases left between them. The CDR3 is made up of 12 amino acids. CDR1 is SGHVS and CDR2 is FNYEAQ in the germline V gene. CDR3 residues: CASSKRTDTQYF. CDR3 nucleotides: TGTGCCAGCTCCAAACGAACAGATACGCAGTATTTT. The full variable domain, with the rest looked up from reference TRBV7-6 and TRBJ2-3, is GAGVSQSPRYKVTKRGQDVALRCDPISGHVSLYWYRQALGQGPEFLTYFNYEAQQDKSGLPNDRFSAERPEGSISTLTIQRTEQRDSAMYRCASSKRTDTQYFGPGTRLTVL.

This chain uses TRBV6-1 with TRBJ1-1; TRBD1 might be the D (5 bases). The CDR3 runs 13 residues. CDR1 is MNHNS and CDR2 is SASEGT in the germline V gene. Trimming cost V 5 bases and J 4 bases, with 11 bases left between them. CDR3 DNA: TGTGCCAGCAGTCCACAGGAAAGCACTGAAGCTTTCTTT. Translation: CASSPQESTEAFF.

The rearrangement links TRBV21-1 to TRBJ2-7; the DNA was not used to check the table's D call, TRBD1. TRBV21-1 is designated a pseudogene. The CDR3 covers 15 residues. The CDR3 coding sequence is TGTGCCAGCAGCTGCCGGGACAGGGCCCGTTCCGAGCAGTACTTC. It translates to CASSCRDRARSEQYF.